Shown below are 23 T cell receptor beta chains from a single sample sequenced in a study of cytomegalovirus exposure and HLA in healthy donors. The PCR ran on 60 Vbeta and 13 Jbeta primers. The repertoire was sequenced with immunoSEQ multiplex PCR; TCRdb's copy has only in-frame clones and lacks some. The sample contains about 94,000 clones, around four fifths of which appear only once. Sequencing used PBMCs. The receptors were sampled from a man aged 40-49 years in good health and CMV-seropositive.

This clone was counted only a few times. V usage is TRBV11-2 and J usage is TRBJ2-5; TRBD1 matches at 8 bases. CDR3 length equals 14 residues. CDR1 and CDR2 from the germline V gene are SGHAT and FQNNGV. J lost 6 bases, V lost 5 bases, and 8 bases had no gene match. The CDR3 here is CASSVDRDVKTQYF. In nucleotides, the CDR3 is TGTGCCAGCAGCGTGGACAGGGATGTGAAGACCCAGTACTTC.

The chain links TRBV5-1 to TRBJ1-1, with D hard to call. Germline V gene lookup returns CDR1 SGHRS and CDR2 YFSETQ. CDR3 size: 12 residues. V was cut by 4 bases and J by 6 bases, with 10 bases left in between. CDR3 sequence reads: CASSGRESEAFF. The CDR3 DNA follows: TGCGCCAGCAGCGGGAGGGAGTCTGAAGCTTTCTTT.

Comment on this clone: This may be a read error, as it is one base from a much larger clone. This chain uses TRBV7-9 with TRBJ1-3; 7 nucleotides align to TRBD1. The CDR3 extends over 14 amino acids. The germline V gene encodes CDR1 SEHNR and CDR2 FQNEAQ (reference sequence). V gave up 5 bases and J gave up 4 bases; unmatched junction bases: 5. CDR3 loop: CASSRPGQGNTIYF. In nucleotides, the CDR3 is TGTGCCAGCAGCCGACCGGGACAGGGAAACACCATATATTTT.

The chain employs TRBV5-1 and TRBJ2-7; the match to TRBD1 covers 11 bases. Trimming took 4 bases from V and 4 from J; bases not matched to a gene: 7. CDR1 SGHRS and CDR2 YFSETQ come from the germline V gene. The CDR3 is made up of 15 amino acids. CDR3 sequence (DNA): TGCGCCAGCAGCGACCGAGGACAGGGGGCATACGAGCAGTACTTC. This sequence encodes CASSDRGQGAYEQYF.

The gene calls are TRBV12-5 and TRBJ2-7; 7 positions agree with TRBD1. The CDR3 contains 14 residues. The germline V gene encodes CDR1 LGHNT and CDR2 FRNRAP. V was pared by 1 base and J by 6 bases, with 6 bases of the junction left unmatched. CDR3 sequence reads: CASGLGQGGFEQYF. As DNA, the CDR3 is TGTGCTAGTGGTTTGGGACAGGGCGGTTTCGAGCAGTACTTC. Full variable domain (remainder filled in from reference TRBV12-5 and TRBJ2-7): DARVTQTPRHKVTEMGQEVTMRCQPILGHNTVFWYRQTMMQGLELLAYFRNRAPLDDSGMPKDRFSAEMPDATLATLKIQPSEPRDSAVYFCASGLGQGGFEQYFGPGTRLTVT.

This chain uses TRBV2 with TRBJ1-1; TRBD1 is a possible D gene (6 bases). The CDR3 consists of 12 residues. Germline lookup yields CDR1 SNHLY and CDR2 FYNNEI. V was clipped by 10 bases and J by 4 bases, with 13 bases between them. The CDR3 sequence: CATNQGSTEAFF. CDR3 DNA sequence: TGTGCCACCAACCAGGGGAGCACTGAAGCTTTCTTT.

The chain couples TRBV6-5 to TRBJ1-2; TRBD1 matches 7 bases. The CDR3 covers 12 residues. Germline-derived CDR1 and CDR2 are MNHEY and SVGAGI. Losses at the gene ends were 2 bases for V and 8 bases for J; bases not matched to a gene: 2. The CDR3 bases are TGTGCCAGCAGTTACGACAGGGAAGGCTACACCTTC. Protein product: CASSYDREGYTF.

The rearrangement uses TRBV14 and TRBJ2-7, with 8 nucleotides matching TRBD1. Germline CDR1 is SGHDN and CDR2 is FVKESK. CDR3 length: 14 amino acids. V shed 4 bases, J shed 3 bases, and the junction held 5 bases outside the gene matches. The CDR3 DNA follows: TGTGCCAGCAGCCGACAGGGGCCGTTCTACGAGCAGTACTTC. It yields the protein CASSRQGPFYEQYF.

The chain carries TRBV5-4 and TRBJ2-2, with D maybe TRBD2 (6 bases). Germline-derived CDR1 and CDR2 are SGHNT and YYREEE (reference sequence). The CDR3 spans 14 residues. The V and J ends lost 9 bases and 4 bases respectively, with 16 bases between them. CDR3 nucleotide sequence: TGTGCCATACAGACTAGGCCGTTCACCGGGGAGCTGTTTTTT. The encoded protein is CAIQTRPFTGELFF.

The chain carries TRBV6-5 and TRBJ2-6; 9 nucleotides agree with TRBD1. Germline CDR1 reads MNHEY; CDR2 reads SVGAGI. The CDR3 sequence is 13 residues long. The J segment lost 10 bases and the V segment lost 2 bases, leaving 0 bases of the junction unmatched. CDR3 in amino acids: CASSYGTGNVLTF. In DNA, the CDR3 is TGTGCCAGCAGTTACGGGACAGGGAACGTCCTGACTTTC.

The chain combines TRBV9 with TRBJ1-6; 10 bases line up with TRBD1. CDR3 length: 14 residues. CDR1 is SGDLS and CDR2 is YYNGEE in the germline V gene. V lost 3 bases, J lost 7 bases, and 1 base stayed unmatched. DNA for the CDR3: TGTGCCAGCAGCGGACAGGGGGCGAATTCACCCCTCCACTTT. Amino acid sequence: CASSGQGANSPLHF.

This chain's CDR3 is CASSLKTSGGWVTQYF. The CDR3 DNA is TGTGCCAGCAGCTTAAAGACTAGCGGGGGTTGGGTGACCCAGTACTTC. The chain employs TRBV7-3 and TRBJ2-5; TRBD2 aligns across 12 bases. This CDR3 has 16 residues. The germline V gene encodes CDR1 SGHTA and CDR2 FQGTGA. With V trimmed by 1 base and J by 7 bases, 7 bases remained unmatched. The full variable domain, in which reference TRBV7-3 and TRBJ2-5 provide the parts outside the CDR3, is GAGVSQTPSNKVTEKGKYVELRCDPISGHTALYWYRQSLGQGPEFLIYFQGTGAADDSGLPNDRFFAVRPEGSVSTLKIQRTERGDSAVYLCASSLKTSGGWVTQYFGPGTRLLVL.

The chain links TRBV5-4 to TRBJ2-5; 8 bases map to TRBD2. The CDR3 runs 15 residues. Germline-derived CDR1 and CDR2 are SGHNT and YYREEE (reference sequence). The ends lost 0 bases at V and 5 bases at J; junction bases unmatched: 6. The CDR3 spells CASSLAGGGPETQYF. In DNA form, the CDR3 reads TGTGCCAGCAGCTTGGCCGGCGGGGGGCCGGAGACCCAGTACTTC.

This chain joins TRBV29-1 and TRBJ2-1; 12 bases are a match to TRBD1. J lost 4 bases, V lost 5 bases, and 9 bases had no gene match. Germline V gene lookup returns CDR1 SQVTM and CDR2 ANQGSEA. The CDR3 loop spans 16 amino acids. CDR3 DNA sequence: TGCAGCGTTCCCCCGGGACAGGGGGCGGGGTACAATGAGCAGTTCTTC. As protein: CSVPPGQGAGYNEQFF.

The chain is built from TRBV5-1 and TRBJ2-3; 8 nucleotides agree with TRBD2. Germline V CDR1 and CDR2: SGHRS, YFSETQ. There are 19 residues in the CDR3. V lost 4 bases to trimming and J lost 3 bases; unmatched junction nucleotides: 19. In DNA form, the CDR3 reads TGCGCCAGCAGCCCCCTAGCGGGTCCTGGCCGAAGGAGGACAGATACGCAGTATTTT. Translation: CASSPLAGPGRRRTDTQYF.

This clone was picked up a small number of times. V gene TRBV28 combines with J gene TRBJ2-6; the D is unclear. Germline V lookup: CDR1 MDHEN, CDR2 SYDVKM. Trimming removed 4 bases from V and 6 bases from J, with 10 bases in between. The CDR3 is made up of 14 amino acids. The CDR3, as DNA: TGTGCCAGCAGTTCTTTGACTCCGGCCAACGTCCTGACTTTC. Protein sequence: CASSSLTPANVLTF.

This chain links TRBV14 with TRBJ2-6; D uncertain. This CDR3 spans 14 amino acids. Germline V gene sequence: CDR1 SGHDN, CDR2 FVKESK. With 1 base removed from V and 3 bases from J, the gap between germline ends came to 4 bases. CDR3 coding DNA: TGTGCCAGCAGCCAAGCATTTGGGGCCAACGTCCTGACTTTC. It codes for CASSQAFGANVLTF.

This chain joins TRBV2 and TRBJ1-1; TRBD1 matches at 7 bases. Germline CDR1 SNHLY, CDR2 FYNNEI. This CDR3 region has 14 residues. V was pared by 5 bases and J by 0 bases, with 3 bases of the junction left unmatched. The CDR3: CASSLQGMNTEAFF. The CDR3 coding sequence is TGTGCCAGCAGTCTACAGGGGATGAACACTGAAGCTTTCTTT.

The CDR3 sequence: CASSQDWSSYEQYF. Here the CDR3 DNA reads TGCGCCAGCAGCCAAGACTGGAGCTCCTACGAGCAGTACTTC. The chain combines TRBV4-3 with TRBJ2-7; D unresolved. V lost 0 bases and J 0 bases, leaving 6 bases between the germline ends. The germline V gene has CDR1 LGHNA and CDR2 YSLEER. CDR3 length: 14 amino acids.

The DNA for the CDR3 is TGCAGCGTTGCTCCAGGCTCTGGAAACACCATATATTTT. Translation gives CSVAPGSGNTIYF. The V call is TRBV29-1, the J call TRBJ1-3; D unclear. Trimming cost V 4 bases and J 0 bases, with 7 bases left between them. The CDR3 totals 13 residues. Germline V gene sequence: CDR1 SQVTM, CDR2 ANQGSEA. The variable domain in full, completed from reference TRBV29-1 and TRBJ1-3, reads SAVISQKPSRDICQRGTSLTIQCQVDSQVTMMFWYRQQPGQSLTLIATANQGSEATYESGFVIDKFPISRPNLTFSTLTVSNMSPEDSSIYLCSVAPGSGNTIYFGEGSWLTVV.

Here the CDR3 reads CASSHHLTGVNTEAFF. DNA of the CDR3: TGTGCCAGCAGTCACCACCTGACGGGGGTGAACACTGAAGCTTTCTTT. The chain employs TRBV28 and TRBJ1-1, with D tentatively TRBD1 (5 bases). V was trimmed by 5 bases and J by 0 bases, leaving 16 bases between them. This CDR3 contains 16 residues. CDR1 is MDHEN, CDR2 SYDVKM, per germline.

This clone has only a few counts. The chain joins TRBV7-2 to TRBJ2-7; D perhaps matches TRBD2 (5 bases). CDR1 is SGHTA and CDR2 is FQGNSA in the germline V gene. This CDR3 region has 13 residues. V dropped 4 bases and J dropped 2 bases, with 9 bases sitting between them. The CDR3 bases are TGTGCCAGCAGCTACGGACTGGCCTACGAGCAGTACTTC. It is translated as CASSYGLAYEQYF.

The V and J genes are TRBV19 and TRBJ2-1; 8 bases map to TRBD1. V lost 0 bases and J lost 0; bases outside the gene matches: 10. CDR3 length equals 19 residues. The V gene's germline CDR1 is LNHDA and CDR2 SQIVND (reference sequence). CDR3 sequence reads: CASSIDSPWTGSSYNEQFF. The CDR3 bases are TGTGCCAGTAGTATAGATTCCCCTTGGACAGGGAGCTCCTACAATGAGCAGTTCTTC.